The entry below describes one T cell receptor (beta chain). There are 16 residues in the CDR3. V shed 0 bases and J shed 4 bases, with 16 bases lying between them. Germline CDR1 reads SGHNT; CDR2 reads YYREEE (reference sequence). Profiled with immunoSEQ multiplex PCR; TCRdb holds only in-frame clones, not every one. This table has 20,000 to 25,000 clones, approximately 86% appearing once. This specimen belongs to a study of T cell changes during pregnancy in multiple sclerosis. The material was CD4+ T cells from peripheral blood mononuclear cells, obtained in the first trimester of pregnancy. The TCR was taken from a female donor in good health, enrolled as a control in a pregnancy study. V usage is TRBV5-4 and J usage is TRBJ1-2; a possible D gene is TRBD1 (6 bases). The CDR3: CASSLEQGLTTYGYTF. CDR3 coding DNA: TGTGCCAGCAGCTTGGAACAGGGCTTAACTACCTATGGCTACACCTTC.